A selection of T cell receptor beta chains follows, all from one sample in a study of T cell changes during pregnancy in multiple sclerosis. Assay: immunoSEQ multiplex PCR; the TCRdb copy retains only in-frame clones and omits some. Among 57,000 or so clones listed, roughly 91% were seen once. Sequences were derived from peripheral blood, sampled in the third trimester of pregnancy. These receptor sequences come from a female donor in good health, enrolled as a control in a pregnancy study. Both conserved end residues are part of each CDR3. D genes are given only for firm matches.

J: TRBJ1-6; D: NA; V: TRBV30; length: 15; CDR3: CAWSGRRSYNSPLHF
J: TRBJ2-3; D: TRBD2; V: TRBV10-1; length: 18; CDR3: CASKTPTSGRAGTDTQYF
J: TRBJ2-7; D: NA; V: TRBV20-1; length: 11; CDR3: CSALLGDEQYF
J: TRBJ2-5; D: NA; V: TRBV6-1; length: 14; CDR3: CASSRQLNQETQYF
J: TRBJ1-1; D: TRBD1; V: TRBV5-1; length: 13; CDR3: CASSRGQGGEAFF
J: TRBJ2-7; D: NA; V: TRBV23-1; length: 10; CDR3: CASSEYEQYF
J: TRBJ1-4; D: TRBD1; V: TRBV18; length: 15; CDR3: CASSPVQGANEKLFF
J: TRBJ2-2; D: TRBD1; V: TRBV7-9; length: 15; CDR3: CASSLGQGLAGELFF
J: TRBJ2-5; D: TRBD2; V: TRBV6-1; length: 15; CDR3: CASSGEQRGRETQYF
J: TRBJ1-5; D: TRBD1; V: TRBV19; length: 15; CDR3: CASRKGTVSNQPQHF
J: NA; D: NA; V: TRBV5-6; length: 15; CDR3: CASSPPWAGRGEQYF
J: TRBJ2-6; D: TRBD1; V: TRBV28; length: 17; CDR3: CAILPGQGEAGANVLTF
J: TRBJ1-2; D: NA; V: TRBV19; length: 11; CDR3: CASSTRLGYTF
J: TRBJ2-1; D: TRBD1; V: TRBV7-9; length: 13; CDR3: CASSFDRGDEQFF
J: TRBJ1-2; D: NA; V: TRBV7-9; length: 14; CDR3: CASSRGGYGHGYTF
J: TRBJ1-5; D: NA; V: TRBV5-6; length: 17; CDR3: CASSLAEQGLSNQPQHF
J: TRBJ1-2; D: TRBD1; V: TRBV10-3; length: 14; CDR3: CAIMGQESNYGYTF
J: TRBJ2-7; D: TRBD2; V: TRBV4-1; length: 16; CDR3: CASSGLAGDGSYEQYF
J: TRBJ1-2; D: NA; V: TRBV2; length: 10; CDR3: CASSIYGYTF
J: TRBJ1-1; D: NA; V: TRBV6-5; length: 13; CDR3: CASSYSGQTEAFF
J: TRBJ2-3; D: TRBD1; V: TRBV18; length: 16; CDR3: CASSPATGAGTDTQYF
J: TRBJ1-2; D: TRBD1; V: TRBV19; length: 18; CDR3: CASTNRLARTGGLEGYTF
J: TRBJ1-1; D: TRBD1; V: TRBV7-9; length: 14; CDR3: CASSPRQGFTEAFF
J: TRBJ1-4; D: NA; V: TRBV11-3; length: 13; CDR3: CASTSGRGEKLFF
J: TRBJ2-3; D: TRBD2; V: TRBV11-2; length: 17; CDR3: CASKRLAGGAMTDTQYF
J: TRBJ1-5; D: NA; V: TRBV18; length: 18; CDR3: CASSHSGTPYGGNQPQHF
J: TRBJ2-5; D: NA; V: TRBV7-9; length: 12; CDR3: CASSPLQETQYF
J: TRBJ2-2; D: TRBD1; V: TRBV11-3; length: 15; CDR3: CASWAGTEDTGELFF
J: TRBJ1-1; D: TRBD1; V: TRBV10-3; length: 14; CDR3: CAITRAQGGTEAFF
J: TRBJ2-2; D: TRBD2; V: TRBV5-1; length: 13; CDR3: CASERGYTGELFF
J: TRBJ2-3; D: TRBD2; V: TRBV5-1; length: 17; CDR3: CASSLRGSGSGSDTQYF
J: TRBJ2-6; D: NA; V: TRBV18; length: 13; CDR3: CAGSPFRANVLTF
J: TRBJ2-7; D: NA; V: TRBV5-6; length: 13; CDR3: CASRPGQINEQYF
J: TRBJ2-2; D: NA; V: TRBV10-3; length: 12; CDR3: CAISVPRGELFF
J: TRBJ2-1; D: TRBD2; V: TRBV30; length: 14; CDR3: CAWSVRLAGGPAFF
J: TRBJ2-6; D: TRBD1; V: TRBV27; length: 18; CDR3: CASSSITGGRFGANVLTF
J: TRBJ2-7; D: TRBD2; V: TRBV2; length: 18; CDR3: CASRPGLAGGPGSYEQYF
J: TRBJ2-2; D: NA; V: TRBV7-9; length: 13; CDR3: CASSLQTTGELFF
J: TRBJ2-7; D: NA; V: TRBV6-1; length: 13; CDR3: CASSVEQSYEQYF
J: TRBJ1-2; D: NA; V: TRBV18; length: 14; CDR3: CASSPLDINYGYTF
J: TRBJ2-1; D: NA; V: TRBV19; length: 14; CDR3: CASSIMATGNEQFF
J: TRBJ1-1; D: TRBD1; V: TRBV18; length: 13; CDR3: CASSPDRGAEAFF
J: TRBJ1-1; D: NA; V: TRBV30; length: 12; CDR3: CAWRETGFEAFF
J: TRBJ2-1; D: TRBD2; V: TRBV5-4; length: 15; CDR3: CASSLPAGAYNEQFF
J: TRBJ1-5; D: NA; V: TRBV6-5; length: 15; CDR3: CASSPGFASNQPQHF
J: TRBJ1-2; D: TRBD1; V: TRBV15; length: 12; CDR3: CATGQVDYGYTF
J: TRBJ2-2; D: NA; V: TRBV7-2; length: 11; CDR3: CASRQIEELFF
J: TRBJ1-1; D: NA; V: TRBV2; length: 13; CDR3: CASSEDRNTEAFF
J: TRBJ1-2; D: NA; V: TRBV6-1; length: 14; CDR3: CASSSGMGDYGYTF
J: TRBJ2-5; D: NA; V: TRBV29-1; length: 14; CDR3: CSAEVGATRETQYF
J: TRBJ2-7; D: NA; V: TRBV5-1; length: 12; CDR3: CASSLEVGEQYF
J: TRBJ2-1; D: TRBD2; V: TRBV7-2; length: 15; CDR3: CASTKGGGAEVEQFF
J: TRBJ2-3; D: TRBD1; V: TRBV9; length: 15; CDR3: CASSANRGLTDTQYF
J: TRBJ1-6; D: NA; V: TRBV7-9; length: 11; CDR3: CASSSLSGLHF